A single sample gave rise to the 17 T cell receptor beta chains below, sequenced in a study of blood T cells in healthy people across ages. The use of a sample-barcoded 5' primer and a J-beta primer mix characterized a second PCR of 7 to 11 cycles. MiXCR, applied by TCRdb to the 5' RACE reads, yields one record per CDR3 protein. The table includes about 1.6 million distinct CDR3 sequences, 30% to 35% detected once. Sample: blood. The receptors were gathered from a woman aged 30 to 39 in good health.

About this clonotype: The junction and the germline gene differ at one end; a read error may be behind it. The chain links TRBV27 to TRBJ1-1; no definite D call. This CDR3 is built from 13 residues. The germline gives CDR1 MNHEY, CDR2 SMNVEV (reference sequence). The CDR3 nucleotides read TGTACCAGCAGTTCCCAGAAATACACTGAAGCTTTCTTT. Its protein product is CTSSSQKYTEAFF.

This clonotype has just a few counts. The V gene is TRBV24-1, the J gene TRBJ2-1; D may be TRBD2 (6 bases). Germline V gene data show CDR1 as KGHDR and CDR2 as SFDVKD. Trimming took 3 bases from V and 7 from J, leaving 15 bases between them. The CDR3 totals 15 residues. CDR3 loop: CATSDGSSAGNEQFF. DNA for the CDR3: TGTGCCACCAGTGATGGTTCGAGTGCGGGGAATGAGCAGTTCTTC.

The chain recombines TRBV5-5 with TRBJ2-7; D is unclear. The CDR3 runs 12 residues. Germline values: CDR1 SGHKS, CDR2 YYEKEE (reference sequence). Trimming took 2 bases from V and 5 from J, leaving 8 bases between them. This CDR3 is CASSFDRNEQYF. The CDR3 region has the DNA TGTGCCAGCAGCTTTGACCGAAACGAGCAGTACTTC.

In its sample, this clonotype was seen a few times. J is TRBJ2-7 and V is TRBV11-2, with 8 bases aligning to TRBD1. The CDR3 sequence is 15 residues long. Per the germline V gene, CDR1 is SGHAT and CDR2 is FQNNGV. With V trimmed by 1 base and J by 3 bases, 5 bases remained unmatched. The DNA of the CDR3 is TGTGCCAGCAGCTTAGCCAGGGGGCTGTTCTACGAGCAGTACTTC. It codes for CASSLARGLFYEQYF.

This clonotype was counted between two and nine times. The V gene is TRBV7-9, the J gene TRBJ1-5; D remains ambiguous. Trimming took 2 bases from V and 7 from J, leaving 9 bases between them. In germline, CDR1 is SEHNR, CDR2 FQNEAQ (reference sequence). This CDR3 spans 13 amino acids. Here the CDR3 reads CASSLTSGQPQHF. The CDR3 DNA is TGTGCCAGCAGCTTAACGTCAGGACAGCCCCAGCATTTT.

The genes are TRBV27 and TRBJ2-1; D unresolved. Trimming stripped 5 bases from V and 0 bases from J, with 11 bases between. The CDR3 runs to 15 residues. Germline values: CDR1 MNHEY, CDR2 SMNVEV (reference sequence). This chain's CDR3 is CASSTRAPSYNEQFF. CDR3 DNA: TGTGCCAGCAGTACTCGCGCCCCCTCCTACAATGAGCAGTTCTTC.

The CDR3 protein is CASSPYPGRASGANVLTF. The CDR3, as DNA: TGTGCCAGCAGTCCGTACCCTGGCAGGGCCTCTGGGGCCAACGTCCTGACTTTC. The chain couples TRBV28 to TRBJ2-6; TRBD1 might be the D (5 bases). The CDR3 is made up of 18 amino acids. V shed 5 bases and J shed 0 bases, with 17 bases lying between them. The germline V gene encodes CDR1 MDHEN and CDR2 SYDVKM.

The V gene is TRBV6-5, the J gene TRBJ2-1, with no clear D. Germline V gives CDR1 MNHEY, CDR2 SVGAGI. V gave up 7 bases and J gave up 3 bases, with 13 bases separating them. This CDR3 contains 14 residues. CDR3 DNA sequence: TGTGCCAGCATGGGAATAAGCGACTACAATGAGCAGTTCTTC. Translating gives CASMGISDYNEQFF.

This clonotype came up a few times. This chain joins TRBV30 and TRBJ2-7, with unresolved D. From germline, CDR1 is GTSNPN and CDR2 SVGIG (reference sequence). The CDR3 has 12 residues. V was shortened by 2 bases and J by 7 bases, with 12 bases between the two germline ends. Written as DNA, the CDR3 is TGTGCCTGGAGTCTAACAGTTGGGGAGCAGTACTTC. Translated, it gives CAWSLTVGEQYF.

In this sample, this clonotype turned up a few times. The chain has TRBV6-1 and TRBJ2-5, with TRBD1 matching 7 bases. The J call may be mistaken, given a closer DNA end match to TRBJ2-7. From germline, CDR1 is MNHNS and CDR2 SASEGT. The CDR3 consists of 13 residues. CDR3 protein: CATTTGRVNEQYF. In DNA form, the CDR3 reads TGTGCCACCACGACAGGGCGGGTCAACGAGCAGTACTTC.

This clonotype was seen a few times. This rearrangement joins TRBV20-1 to TRBJ1-1; no firm D call. Trimming cost V 0 bases and J 4 bases, with 12 bases left between them. The CDR3 has 14 amino acids. Germline CDR1 reads DFQATT; CDR2 reads SNEGSKA (reference sequence). The CDR3, as DNA: TGCAGTGCTAGAGATTACGGGCGTGGCACTGAAGCTTTCTTT. This codes for CSARDYGRGTEAFF.

Worth noting for this clonotype: Just one base apart from a much larger clone, this may be a read error. The V and J genes are TRBV7-2 and TRBJ2-1; D may be TRBD1 or TRBD2 (5 bases each). V lost 4 bases and J lost 2, with 12 bases in between. Germline V gives CDR1 SGHTA, CDR2 FQGNSA. The CDR3 covers 15 residues. CDR3 protein: CASSWGLGTYNEQFF. In DNA form, the CDR3 reads TGTGCCAGCAGCTGGGGGTTAGGGACCTACAATGAGCAGTTCTTC.

This clonotype was recorded a few times. V gene TRBV6-6 combines with J gene TRBJ2-1; tentatively, D is TRBD2 (5 bases). Germline V gene data show CDR1 as MNHNY and CDR2 as SVGAGI (reference sequence). The CDR3 consists of 15 residues. Trimming stripped 7 bases from V and 3 bases from J, with 16 bases between. In DNA, the CDR3 is TGTGCCAGCAACGGAGGCAGGTTGAACTACAATGAGCAGTTCTTC. Its translation is CASNGGRLNYNEQFF.

The rearrangement joins TRBV3-1 to TRBJ2-5; no reliable D call. V lost 4 bases to trimming and J lost 2 bases, with 17 bases between them. Germline-derived CDR1 and CDR2 are LGHDT and YNNKEL (reference sequence). The CDR3 runs to 16 residues. Here the CDR3 DNA reads TGTGCCAGCAGCCTAGACGGGTGCTTTGGTCAAGAGACCCAGTACTTC. Protein product: CASSLDGCFGQETQYF.

The chain has TRBV27 and TRBJ2-7; D call uncertain. Trimming removed 5 bases at V and 0 bases at J, with 11 bases between. Per the germline V gene, CDR1 is MNHEY and CDR2 is SMNVEV (reference sequence). The CDR3 has 14 residues. The CDR3 nucleotides are TGTGCCAGCAGTGTCTCCTCAGCCTCCTACGAGCAGTACTTC. Protein product: CASSVSSASYEQYF.

This clonotype showed up just a few times. The genes are TRBV4-1 and TRBJ2-6; perhaps D is TRBD1 or TRBD2 (6 bases each). Germline lookup yields CDR1 MGHRA and CDR2 YSYEKL. Trimming shortened V by 2 bases and J by 0 bases, and 20 bases separated the two germline ends. The CDR3 is 20 residues long. In DNA form, the CDR3 reads TGCGCCAGCAGCCAAACGGCCGGGGGCAGGGAGAGCTCTGGGGCCAACGTCCTGACTTTC. Translation gives CASSQTAGGRESSGANVLTF.

This clonotype has just a few counts. The gene calls are TRBV6-2 or TRBV6-3 and TRBJ2-5; 7 bases are a match to TRBD2. CDR1 is MNHEY, CDR2 SVGEGT, per germline. With 6 bases clipped from V and 7 bases from J, the junction kept 8 bases outside the gene matches. The CDR3 runs 13 residues. The chain's CDR3 is CASRSQAGVTQYF. The CDR3 nucleotides are TGTGCCAGCAGATCCCAGGCGGGGGTGACCCAGTACTTC.